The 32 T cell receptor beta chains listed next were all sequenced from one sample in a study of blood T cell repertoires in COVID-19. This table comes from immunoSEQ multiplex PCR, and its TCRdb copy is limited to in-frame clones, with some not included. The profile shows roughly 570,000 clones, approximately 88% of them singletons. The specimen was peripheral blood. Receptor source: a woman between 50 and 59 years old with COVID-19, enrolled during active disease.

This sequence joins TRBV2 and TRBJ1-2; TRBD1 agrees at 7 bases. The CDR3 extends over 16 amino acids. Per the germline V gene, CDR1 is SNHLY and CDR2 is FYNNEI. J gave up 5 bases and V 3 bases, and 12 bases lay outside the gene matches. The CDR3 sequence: CASSELGGRGRYGYTF. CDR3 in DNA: TGTGCCAGCAGTGAGTTGGGAGGAAGGGGGCGGTATGGCTACACCTTC.

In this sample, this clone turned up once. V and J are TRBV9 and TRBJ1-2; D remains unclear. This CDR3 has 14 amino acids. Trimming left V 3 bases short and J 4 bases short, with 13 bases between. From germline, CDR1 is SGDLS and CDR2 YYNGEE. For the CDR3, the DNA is TGTGCCAGCAGCGACACGCAGGCTGCCTATGGCTACACCTTC. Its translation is CASSDTQAAYGYTF.

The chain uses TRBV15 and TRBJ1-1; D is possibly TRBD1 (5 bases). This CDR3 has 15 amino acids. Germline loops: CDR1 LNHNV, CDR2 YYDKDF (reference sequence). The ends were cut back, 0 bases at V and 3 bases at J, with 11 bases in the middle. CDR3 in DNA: TGTGCCACCAGCAGAGATCCACGACAGCACACTGAAGCTTTCTTT. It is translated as CATSRDPRQHTEAFF. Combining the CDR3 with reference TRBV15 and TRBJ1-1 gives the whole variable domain DAMVIQNPRYQVTQFGKPVTLSCSQTLNHNVMYWYQQKSSQAPKLLFHYYDKDFNNEADTPDNFQSRRPNTSFCFLDIRSPGLGDTAMYLCATSRDPRQHTEAFFGQGTRLTVV.

The CDR3 protein is CASSLLGQGINYGYTF. CDR3 DNA: TGTGCCAGCAGCCTTTTGGGACAGGGCATAAACTATGGCTACACCTTC. The chain employs TRBV5-6 and TRBJ1-2, with TRBD1 identical over 9 bases. The junction had 9 bases not matched to a gene; V was cut back by 4 bases and J by 2 bases. Germline CDR1 SGHDT, CDR2 YYEEEE. This CDR3 has 16 amino acids.

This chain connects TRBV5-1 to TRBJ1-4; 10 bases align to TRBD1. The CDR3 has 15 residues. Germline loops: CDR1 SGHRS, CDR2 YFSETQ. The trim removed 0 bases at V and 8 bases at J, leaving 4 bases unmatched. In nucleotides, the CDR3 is TGCGCCAGCAGCTTGGGCGGGACAGGGGTAGAAAAACTGTTTTTT. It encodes CASSLGGTGVEKLFF.

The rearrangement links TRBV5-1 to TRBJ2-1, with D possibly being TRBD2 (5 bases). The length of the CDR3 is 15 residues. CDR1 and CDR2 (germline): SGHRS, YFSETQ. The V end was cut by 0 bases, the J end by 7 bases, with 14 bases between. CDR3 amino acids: CASSLAAGSGNEQFF. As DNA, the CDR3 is TGCGCCAGCAGCTTGGCGGCGGGCTCCGGGAATGAGCAGTTCTTC.

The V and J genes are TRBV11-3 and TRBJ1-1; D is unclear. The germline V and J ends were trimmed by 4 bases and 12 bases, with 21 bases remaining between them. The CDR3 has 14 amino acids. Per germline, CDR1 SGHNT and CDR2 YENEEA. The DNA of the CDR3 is TGTGCCAGCAGCTCAGCCCCTATGGGCAATGACCCTTTCTTT. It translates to CASSSAPMGNDPFF.

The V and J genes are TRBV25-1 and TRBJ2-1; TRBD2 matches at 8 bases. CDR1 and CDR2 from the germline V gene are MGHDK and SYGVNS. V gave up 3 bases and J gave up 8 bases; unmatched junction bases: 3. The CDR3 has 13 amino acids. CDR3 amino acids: CASSDGLADEQFF. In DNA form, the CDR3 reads TGTGCCAGCAGTGATGGACTAGCTGATGAGCAGTTCTTC.

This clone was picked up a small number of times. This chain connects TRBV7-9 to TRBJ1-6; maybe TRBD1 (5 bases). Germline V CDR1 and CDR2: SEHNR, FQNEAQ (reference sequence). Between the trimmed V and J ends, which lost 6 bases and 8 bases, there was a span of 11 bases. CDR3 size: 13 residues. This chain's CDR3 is CASRQTGYSPLHF. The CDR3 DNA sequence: TGTGCCAGCAGGCAAACAGGTTATTCACCCCTCCACTTT.

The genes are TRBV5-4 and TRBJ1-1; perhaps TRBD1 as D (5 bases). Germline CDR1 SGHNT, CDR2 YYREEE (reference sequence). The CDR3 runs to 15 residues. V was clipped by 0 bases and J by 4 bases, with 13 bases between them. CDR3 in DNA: TGTGCCAGCAGCTTGGATTCGGGGGGGAGCACTGAAGCTTTCTTT. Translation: CASSLDSGGSTEAFF.

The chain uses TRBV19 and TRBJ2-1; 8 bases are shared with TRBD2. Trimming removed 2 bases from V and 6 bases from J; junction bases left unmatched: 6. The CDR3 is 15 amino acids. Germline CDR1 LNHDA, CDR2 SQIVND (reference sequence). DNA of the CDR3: TGTGCCAGTAGTATAAGTAGCGGGGTCGGCAATGAGCAGTTCTTC. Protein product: CASSISSGVGNEQFF.

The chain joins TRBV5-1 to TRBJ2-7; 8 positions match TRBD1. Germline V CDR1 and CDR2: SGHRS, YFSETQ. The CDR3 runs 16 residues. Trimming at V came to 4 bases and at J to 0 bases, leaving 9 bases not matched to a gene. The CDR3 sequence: CASSRGTGYASYEQYF. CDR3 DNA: TGCGCCAGCAGCAGAGGGACAGGTTATGCCTCCTACGAGCAGTACTTC. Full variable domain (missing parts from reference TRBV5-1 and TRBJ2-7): KAGVTQTPRYLIKTRGQQVTLSCSPISGHRSVSWYQQTPGQGLQFLFEYFSETQRNKGNFPGRFSGRQFSNSRSEMNVSTLELGDSALYLCASSRGTGYASYEQYFGPGTRLTVT.

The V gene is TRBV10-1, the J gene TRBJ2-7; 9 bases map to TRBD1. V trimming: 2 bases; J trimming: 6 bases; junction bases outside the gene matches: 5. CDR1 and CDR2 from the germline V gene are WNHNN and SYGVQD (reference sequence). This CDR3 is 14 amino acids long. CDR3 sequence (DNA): TGCGCCAGCAGTGAGGGGACAGGGAGCGTCGAGCAGTACTTC. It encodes CASSEGTGSVEQYF.

CDR3 in amino acids: CASGRTSGGDLAKNIQYF. CDR3 bases: TGTGCTAGTGGTCGTACTAGCGGGGGAGACCTAGCCAAAAACATTCAGTACTTC. The J gene is TRBJ2-4, the V gene TRBV12-5, with 11 bases lining up with TRBD2. Per germline, CDR1 LGHNT and CDR2 FRNRAP. V gave up 5 bases and J gave up 0 bases; unmatched junction bases: 9. CDR3 length equals 18 residues.

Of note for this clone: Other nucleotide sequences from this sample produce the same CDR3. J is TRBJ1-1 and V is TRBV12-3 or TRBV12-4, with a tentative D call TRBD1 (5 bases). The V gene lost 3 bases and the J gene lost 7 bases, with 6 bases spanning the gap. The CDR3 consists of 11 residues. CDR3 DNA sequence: TGTGCCAGCAGTTTGGGGGGTGAAGCTTTCTTT. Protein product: CASSLGGEAFF.

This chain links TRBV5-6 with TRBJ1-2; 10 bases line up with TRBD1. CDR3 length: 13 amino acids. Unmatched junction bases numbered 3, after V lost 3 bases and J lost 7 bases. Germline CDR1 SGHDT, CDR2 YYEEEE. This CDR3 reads CASSYDRGPGYTF. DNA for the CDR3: TGTGCCAGCAGCTACGACAGGGGGCCTGGCTACACCTTC.

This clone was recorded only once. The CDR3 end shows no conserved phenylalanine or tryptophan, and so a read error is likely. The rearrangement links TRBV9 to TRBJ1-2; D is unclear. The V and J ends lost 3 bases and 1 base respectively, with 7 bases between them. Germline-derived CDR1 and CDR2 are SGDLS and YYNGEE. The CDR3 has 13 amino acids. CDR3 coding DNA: TGTGCCAGCAGCGCCGGACTTAACTATGGCTACACCTCC. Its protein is CASSAGLNYGYTS.

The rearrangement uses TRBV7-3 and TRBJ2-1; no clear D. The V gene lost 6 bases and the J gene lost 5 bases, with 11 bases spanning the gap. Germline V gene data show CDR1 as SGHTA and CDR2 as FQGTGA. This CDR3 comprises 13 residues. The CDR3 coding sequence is TGTGCCAGCAGTCCCGGTGGGCACAATGAGCAGTTCTTC. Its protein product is CASSPGGHNEQFF.

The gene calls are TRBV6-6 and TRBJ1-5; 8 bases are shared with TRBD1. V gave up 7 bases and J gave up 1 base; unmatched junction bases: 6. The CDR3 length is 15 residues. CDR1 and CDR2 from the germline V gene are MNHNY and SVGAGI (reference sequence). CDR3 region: CASKGGQESNQPQHF. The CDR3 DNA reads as TGTGCCAGCAAAGGGGGACAGGAGAGCAATCAGCCCCAGCATTTT.

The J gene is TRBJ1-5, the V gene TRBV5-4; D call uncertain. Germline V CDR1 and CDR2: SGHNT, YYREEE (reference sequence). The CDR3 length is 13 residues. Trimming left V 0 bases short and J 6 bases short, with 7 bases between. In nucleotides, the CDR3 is TGTGCCAGCAGCTTGGACGGTGGTCAGCCCCAGCATTTT. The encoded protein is CASSLDGGQPQHF.

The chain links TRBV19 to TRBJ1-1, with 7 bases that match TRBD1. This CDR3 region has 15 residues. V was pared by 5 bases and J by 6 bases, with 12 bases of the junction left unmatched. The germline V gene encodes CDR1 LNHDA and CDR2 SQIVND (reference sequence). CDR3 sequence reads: CASSPNDRVISEAFF. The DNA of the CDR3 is TGTGCCAGTAGTCCCAATGACAGGGTAATTTCTGAAGCTTTCTTT.

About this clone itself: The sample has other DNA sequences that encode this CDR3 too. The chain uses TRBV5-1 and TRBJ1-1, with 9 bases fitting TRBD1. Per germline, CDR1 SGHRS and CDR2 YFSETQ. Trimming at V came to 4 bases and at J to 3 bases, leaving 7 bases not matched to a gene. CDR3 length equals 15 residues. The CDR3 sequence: CASSLGQGSHTEAFF. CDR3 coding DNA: TGCGCCAGCAGCCTAGGACAGGGGTCACACACTGAAGCTTTCTTT.

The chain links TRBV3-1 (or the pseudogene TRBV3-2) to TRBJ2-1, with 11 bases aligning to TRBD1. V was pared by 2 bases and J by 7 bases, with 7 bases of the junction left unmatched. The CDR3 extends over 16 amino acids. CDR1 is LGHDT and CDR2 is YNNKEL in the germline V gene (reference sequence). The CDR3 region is CASSQMYGTGGNEQFF. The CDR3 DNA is TGTGCCAGCAGCCAAATGTACGGGACAGGGGGTAATGAGCAGTTCTTC.

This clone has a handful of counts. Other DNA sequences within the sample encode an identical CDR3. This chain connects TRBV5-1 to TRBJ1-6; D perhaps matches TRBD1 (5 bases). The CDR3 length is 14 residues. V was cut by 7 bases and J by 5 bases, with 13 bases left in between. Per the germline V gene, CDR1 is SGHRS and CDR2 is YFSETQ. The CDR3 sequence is CASRWGVDNSPLHF. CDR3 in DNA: TGCGCCAGCCGGTGGGGGGTGGATAATTCACCCCTCCACTTT. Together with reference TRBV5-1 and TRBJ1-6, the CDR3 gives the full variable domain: KAGVTQTPRYLIKTRGQQVTLSCSPISGHRSVSWYQQTPGQGLQFLFEYFSETQRNKGNFPGRFSGRQFSNSRSEMNVSTLELGDSALYLCASRWGVDNSPLHFGNGTRLTVT.

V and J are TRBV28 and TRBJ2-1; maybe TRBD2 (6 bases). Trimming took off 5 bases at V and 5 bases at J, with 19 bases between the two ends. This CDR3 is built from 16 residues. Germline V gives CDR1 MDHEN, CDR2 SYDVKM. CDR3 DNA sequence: TGTGCCAGCAGTCCCATAAGGCGGGACGCAAACAATGAGCAGTTCTTC. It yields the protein CASSPIRRDANNEQFF.

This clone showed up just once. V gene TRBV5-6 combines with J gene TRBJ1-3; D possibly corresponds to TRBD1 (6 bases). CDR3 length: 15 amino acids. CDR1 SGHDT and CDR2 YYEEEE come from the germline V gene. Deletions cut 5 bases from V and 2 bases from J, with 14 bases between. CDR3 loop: CASRPTGSPGNTIYF. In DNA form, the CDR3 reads TGTGCCAGCAGACCTACAGGGAGCCCTGGAAACACCATATATTTT.

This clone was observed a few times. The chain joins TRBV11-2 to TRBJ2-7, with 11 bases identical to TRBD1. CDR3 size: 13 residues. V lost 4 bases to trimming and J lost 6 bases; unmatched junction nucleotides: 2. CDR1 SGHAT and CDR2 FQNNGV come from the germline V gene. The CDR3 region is CASSSGTGGEQYF. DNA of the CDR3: TGTGCCAGCAGCTCAGGGACAGGGGGCGAGCAGTACTTC.

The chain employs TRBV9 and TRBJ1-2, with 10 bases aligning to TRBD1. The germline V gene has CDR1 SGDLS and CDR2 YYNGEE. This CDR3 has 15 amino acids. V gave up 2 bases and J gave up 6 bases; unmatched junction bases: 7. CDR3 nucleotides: TGTGCCAGCAGCGTGACAGGGGGCGCTTTGGATGGCTACACCTTC. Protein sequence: CASSVTGGALDGYTF.

The CDR3 is CASSNAYRGGDTQYF. In nucleotides, the CDR3 is TGTGCCAGCAGTAACGCCTACAGGGGAGGAGATACGCAGTATTTT. The V and J genes are TRBV6-6 and TRBJ2-3; TRBD1 might be the D (7 bases). In germline, CDR1 is MNHNY, CDR2 SVGAGI (reference sequence). The CDR3 is 15 residues long. Trimming cost V 5 bases and J 5 bases, with 17 bases left between them.

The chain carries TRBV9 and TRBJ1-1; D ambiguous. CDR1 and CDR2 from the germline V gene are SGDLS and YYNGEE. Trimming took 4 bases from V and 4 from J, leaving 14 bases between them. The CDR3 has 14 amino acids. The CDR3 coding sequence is TGTGCCAGCAGCTCGGAGATGGCGCGCACTGAAGCTTTCTTT. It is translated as CASSSEMARTEAFF.

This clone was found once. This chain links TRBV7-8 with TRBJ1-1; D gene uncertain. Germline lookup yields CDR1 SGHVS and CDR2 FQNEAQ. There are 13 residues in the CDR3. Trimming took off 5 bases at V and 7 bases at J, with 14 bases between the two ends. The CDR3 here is CASSPSRANEAFF. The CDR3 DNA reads TGTGCCAGCAGCCCGTCGAGGGCGAATGAAGCTTTCTTT. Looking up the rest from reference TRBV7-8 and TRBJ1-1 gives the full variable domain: GAGVSQSPRYKVAKRGQDVALRCDPISGHVSLFWYQQALGQGPEFLTYFQNEAQLDKSGLPSDRFFAERPEGSVSTLKIQRTQQEDSAVYLCASSPSRANEAFFGQGTRLTVV.

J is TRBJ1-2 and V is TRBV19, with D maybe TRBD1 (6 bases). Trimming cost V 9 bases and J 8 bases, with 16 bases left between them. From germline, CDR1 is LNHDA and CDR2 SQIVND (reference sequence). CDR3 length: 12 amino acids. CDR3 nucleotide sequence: TGTGCCAGCTTGTCGCAGGGGAGAGGCTACACCTTC. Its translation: CASLSQGRGYTF. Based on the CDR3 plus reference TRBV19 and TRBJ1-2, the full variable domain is DGGITQSPKYLFRKEGQNVTLSCEQNLNHDAMYWYRQDPGQGLRLIYYSQIVNDFQKGDIAEGYSVSREKKESFPLTVTSAQKNPTAFYLCASLSQGRGYTFGSGTRLTVV.